Listed here are 31 T cell receptor beta chains from one sample, sequenced in a study of CD8+CD57+ T cells in acquired aplastic anemia. Using genomic DNA as the template, TCR beta VDJ and CDR3 profiling was carried out. TCRdb used MiXCR to reprocess the reads, holding one entry per CDR3 protein. Seen here are approximately 180,000 distinct CDR3 sequences, less than 60% observed once, and the top ten hold 1.8%. CD8+CD57+ cell expansion, shown by flow cytometry, had occurred in the patients selected for sequencing. Sequencing used sorted CD4+, CD8+, or CD8+CD57+ T cells (not recorded which) from PBMCs. The receptors shown here come from a human donor with aplastic anemia.

This clonotype has ten or more counts. This chain connects TRBV6-5 to TRBJ1-6, with D possibly matching TRBD1 (6 bases). Per the germline V gene, CDR1 is MNHEY and CDR2 is SVGAGI. The CDR3 is 15 amino acids. V was cut by 2 bases and J by 10 bases, with 15 bases left in between. CDR3 sequence reads: CASSYATGRLSPLHF. As DNA, the CDR3 is TGTGCCAGCAGTTACGCGACAGGTCGGCTCTCACCCCTCCACTTT.

This clonotype was counted only a few times. The chain links TRBV2 to TRBJ2-2; TRBD1 aligns across 7 bases. Germline V gene sequence: CDR1 SNHLY, CDR2 FYNNEI. This CDR3 has 15 residues. Trimming at V came to 5 bases and at J to 1 base, leaving 4 bases not matched to a gene. The DNA of the CDR3 is TGTGCCAGCAGTAGACAGGGTGGGAACACCGGGGAGCTGTTTTTT. Translation: CASSRQGGNTGELFF.

Concerning this clonotype: A much larger clone sits a single nucleotide away, making a read error possible. The genes are TRBV6-1 and TRBJ1-1; unclear D gene. The CDR3 is 14 residues long. The germline CDR1 and CDR2 sequences are MNHNS and SASEGT. V was shortened by 0 bases and J by 11 bases, with 16 bases between the two germline ends. The CDR3 DNA is TGTGCCAGCAGTGAAGCGCGTTCACGCGGGCGGGCTTTCTTT. Translation gives CASSEARSRGRAFF.

This clonotype was found many times. V is TRBV9 and J is TRBJ1-6; a possible D gene is TRBD1 (6 bases). CDR1 is SGDLS, CDR2 YYNGEE, per germline. CDR3 length equals 16 residues. The ends were cut back, 3 bases at V and 8 bases at J, with 18 bases in the middle. The CDR3 nucleotides are TGTGCCAGCAGCGAGGATACGGGACAAGAATATTCACCCCTCCACTTT. It translates to CASSEDTGQEYSPLHF.

This clonotype appeared a few times. The chain employs TRBV28 and TRBJ1-5; D possibly corresponds to TRBD1 (5 bases). V dropped 11 bases and J dropped 1 base, with 12 bases sitting between them. The CDR3 is 13 amino acids. CDR1 and CDR2 from the germline V gene are MDHEN and SYDVKM. CDR3: CALGGNSNQPQHF. CDR3 bases: TGTGCCTTGGGGGGGAACAGCAATCAGCCCCAGCATTTT.

The chain recombines TRBV29-1 with TRBJ2-1; 11 nucleotides agree with TRBD1. CDR3 length: 16 amino acids. Germline trimming cut 3 bases from V and 6 bases from J; bases unmatched to any gene: 10. Germline-derived CDR1 and CDR2 are SQVTM and ANQGSEA. CDR3 nucleotide sequence: TGCAGCGTTGACCCCTGGGGGACAGGGGGGCCCAATGAGCAGTTCTTC. Translated, it gives CSVDPWGTGGPNEQFF.

This clonotype was picked up one time. The J gene is TRBJ2-7, the V gene TRBV9; a weak D match, TRBD1 (8 bases). The V gene lost 4 bases and the J gene lost 4 bases, with 18 bases spanning the gap. Germline V gives CDR1 SGDLS, CDR2 YYNGEE. CDR3 length: 15 residues. CDR3 sequence (DNA): TGTGCCAGCAGCCCAGCGGGGCAGGGGGCTTACGAGCAGTACTTC. Protein sequence: CASSPAGQGAYEQYF.

In regard to this clonotype: A much larger clonotype is one base distant, so this may be a read error. This chain connects TRBV5-1 to TRBJ1-1; D is unresolved. The CDR3 length is 14 residues. Germline V gene sequence: CDR1 SGHRS, CDR2 YFSETQ. The CDR3 is CASSLGNLNTVAFF. The CDR3 DNA is TGCGCCAGCAGCTTGGGGAATTTAAACACTGTAGCTTTCTTT.

V and J are TRBV9 and TRBJ1-2, with TRBD1 as a possible D gene (6 bases). The length of the CDR3 is 14 residues. V shed 6 bases and J shed 1 base, with 13 bases lying between them. Germline V gives CDR1 SGDLS, CDR2 YYNGEE. The CDR3 sequence: CASKSGAHNYGYTF. As DNA, the CDR3 is TGTGCCAGCAAGTCGGGGGCCCATAACTATGGCTACACCTTC.

This clonotype was observed many times. J is TRBJ1-2 and V is TRBV19, with TRBD1 as a possible D gene (6 bases). The ends were cut back, 8 bases at V and 4 bases at J, with 14 bases in the middle. Germline lookup yields CDR1 LNHDA and CDR2 SQIVND (reference sequence). This CDR3 comprises 13 residues. As DNA, the CDR3 is TGTGCCAGTTCAAGGGGGGTTGGCTATGGCTACACCTTC. Protein sequence: CASSRGVGYGYTF.

This clonotype was seen at least ten times. This chain uses TRBV20-1 with TRBJ1-1; TRBD1 matches 8 bases. Unmatched junction bases numbered 9, after V lost 1 base and J lost 5 bases. The CDR3 consists of 15 residues. Germline V gene lookup returns CDR1 DFQATT and CDR2 SNEGSKA (reference sequence). DNA of the CDR3: TGCAGTGCTAGAGGCCAGGGGGCGCTGTGGACTGAAGCTTTCTTT. Translated: CSARGQGALWTEAFF.

The rearrangement links TRBV29-1 to TRBJ2-7; D is ambiguous. The V end was cut by 0 bases, the J end by 4 bases, with 4 bases between. Looked up from germline, CDR1 is SQVTM and CDR2 is ANQGSEA. CDR3 length: 11 amino acids. CDR3 region: CSVEDFYEQYF. The CDR3 nucleotides are TGCAGCGTTGAAGATTTTTACGAGCAGTACTTC.

This rearrangement joins TRBV10-3 to TRBJ1-6; 10 bases line up with TRBD1. V was clipped by 4 bases and J by 7 bases; unmatched bases: 4. Per germline, CDR1 ENHRY and CDR2 SYGVKD. This CDR3 contains 15 residues. CDR3 sequence reads: CAISVRQGANSPLHF. DNA for the CDR3: TGTGCCATCAGTGTTCGACAGGGGGCAAATTCACCCCTCCACTTT.

A note on this clonotype: The junction departs from germline at one end; a sequencing error may be responsible. The chain is built from TRBV12-3 or TRBV12-4 and TRBJ2-1, with a tentative D call TRBD2 (5 bases). The CDR3 consists of 16 residues. CDR3 nucleotides: TGTGCCAGCAGTTTCGGGCTGCCTAGCTCCTACGATGAGCAGTTCTTC. This encodes CASSFGLPSSYDEQFF.

This clonotype was observed at least ten times. V usage is TRBV5-1 and J usage is TRBJ2-1, with D tentatively TRBD2 (5 bases). Trimming pared 0 bases from V and 8 bases from J, leaving 18 bases between. The CDR3 covers 16 residues. Per the germline V gene, CDR1 is SGHRS and CDR2 is YFSETQ. The CDR3 nucleotides read TGCGCCAGCAGCTTGGAAGGAGGTCAGGTGAACGATGAGCAGTTCTTC. Translated, it gives CASSLEGGQVNDEQFF.

This clonotype was picked up a small number of times. This chain uses TRBV11-1 with TRBJ2-3; D ambiguous. This CDR3 has 17 amino acids. V was clipped by 1 base and J by 0 bases, with 14 bases between them. CDR1 is SGHAT, CDR2 FQDESV, per germline (reference sequence). The CDR3 sequence is CASSLVRTPDSTDTQYF. CDR3 in DNA: TGTGCCAGCAGCTTAGTAAGGACCCCAGATAGCACAGATACGCAGTATTTT.

Regarding this clonotype: A read error may explain this, as a much larger clone is one base away. The chain links TRBV14 to TRBJ1-4, with 7 bases aligning to TRBD1. Germline CDR1 and CDR2: SGHDN and FVKESK. Trimming removed 5 bases from V and 6 bases from J; junction bases left unmatched: 9. This CDR3 has 15 amino acids. The DNA for the CDR3 is TGTGCCAGCAGCTATAGACAGGGCATTGATGAAAAACTGTTTTTT. Protein product: CASSYRQGIDEKLFF.

In this sample, this clonotype turned up many times. The junction does not match germline at one end; this may be a read error. The rearrangement links TRBV7-7 to TRBJ2-5; 13 nucleotides agree with TRBD2. The CDR3 runs to 16 residues. The germline V gene has CDR1 SSHAT and CDR2 FNYEAQ (reference sequence). The CDR3 spells CASSPGLAGDQETQYF. The CDR3, as DNA: TGTGCTAGCAGCCCCGGACTAGCGGGGGACCAAGAGACCCAGTACTTC.

This rearrangement joins TRBV10-1 to TRBJ2-6; D gene unclear. CDR1 and CDR2 (germline): WNHNN, SYGVQD (reference sequence). The CDR3 consists of 16 residues. V was cut by 0 bases and J by 1 base, with 7 bases left in between. The CDR3: CASSESVGSGANVLTF. The DNA for the CDR3 is TGCGCCAGCAGTGAGTCTGTGGGGTCTGGGGCCAACGTCCTGACTTTC.

This clonotype appeared many times. This chain uses TRBV20-1 with TRBJ2-3; 9 nucleotides line up with TRBD2. Germline values: CDR1 DFQATT, CDR2 SNEGSKA (reference sequence). Unmatched junction bases numbered 9, after V lost 3 bases and J lost 2 bases. This CDR3 spans 16 amino acids. Here the CDR3 DNA reads TGCAGTGCTAGTCACGGGACTAGCCTTACCACAGATACGCAGTATTTT. It codes for CSASHGTSLTTDTQYF.

At least ten counts were recorded for this clonotype. V usage is TRBV6-6 and J usage is TRBJ1-5, with no clear D. The CDR3 runs to 15 residues. Germline V CDR1 and CDR2: MNHNY, SVGAGI (reference sequence). V was cut by 0 bases and J by 5 bases, with 11 bases left in between. The CDR3 spells CASSYSKQTYQPQHF. CDR3 coding DNA: TGTGCCAGCAGTTACTCGAAACAGACCTATCAGCCCCAGCATTTT.

The V gene is TRBV7-2, the J gene TRBJ1-1, with unresolved D. V shed 5 bases and J shed 3 bases, with 10 bases lying between them. The CDR3 runs 13 residues. The germline V gene has CDR1 SGHTA and CDR2 FQGNSA. Here the CDR3 reads CASSDLTYTEAFF. The CDR3 region has the DNA TGTGCCAGCAGCGATCTGACGTACACTGAAGCTTTCTTT.

About this clonotype itself: A read error may account for a junction end that differs from germline. J is TRBJ2-7 and V is TRBV9; TRBD1 agrees at 8 bases. Germline CDR1 SGDLS, CDR2 YYNGEE. The CDR3 is 14 amino acids. The CDR3, as DNA: TGTGCCAGCAGTTTGGGGACAGGAGCCTACGAGCAGTGCTTC. Protein: CASSLGTGAYEQCF.

Note on this clonotype: The CDR3 does not end in the conserved phenylalanine or tryptophan, so this is likely a read error. The DNA is omitted, as the CDR3 cannot be located on it reliably, and the CDR3 follows TCRdb's listing. V usage is TRBV12-5 and J usage is TRBJ2-7; the DNA was not compared with TRBD1, the D call given in the table. The CDR3 spans 12 residues, counting both ends. Germline CDR1 and CDR2: LGHNT and FRNRAP. CDR3 residues: CASGLAQGAGYS.

This clonotype was seen more than once but under ten times. The V and J genes are TRBV15 and TRBJ2-3, with a weak D call TRBD1 (5 bases). The CDR3 consists of 15 residues. Germline CDR1 and CDR2: LNHNV and YYDKDF (reference sequence). The V gene lost 0 bases and the J gene lost 1 base, with 8 bases spanning the gap. The CDR3 bases are TGTGCCACCAGCAGAGAAGTCAGGGGCACAGATACGCAGTATTTT. This translates into CATSREVRGTDTQYF.

This sequence joins TRBV6-1 and TRBJ2-7; D unclear. The CDR3 length is 15 residues. Germline V lookup: CDR1 MNHNS, CDR2 SASEGT. The V gene lost 2 bases and the J gene lost 2 bases, with 13 bases spanning the gap. This CDR3 is CASSELAVFTYEQYF. In DNA form, the CDR3 reads TGTGCCAGCAGTGAACTGGCAGTTTTTACCTACGAGCAGTACTTC.

This clonotype was recorded many times. This chain uses TRBV7-2 with TRBJ2-5; D is unclear. The V and J ends lost 5 bases and 9 bases respectively, with 19 bases between them. CDR1 is SGHTA, CDR2 FQGNSA, per germline. The CDR3 has 14 amino acids. CDR3 residues: CASSLRYQKVAQYF. CDR3 nucleotides: TGTGCCAGCAGCCTCCGCTATCAAAAGGTGGCCCAGTACTTC.

A note on this clonotype: The final CDR3 position lacks the conserved phenylalanine or tryptophan, pointing to a likely read error. V and J are TRBV20-1 and TRBJ1-1; D gene uncertain. The V end lost 3 bases, the J end lost 7 bases, and 9 bases lay between the germline ends. The CDR3 is made up of 11 amino acids. CDR1 is DFQATT, CDR2 SNEGSKA, per germline (reference sequence). The CDR3 region has the DNA TGCAGTGCTAGGGGAGGGAATGAAGCTTTCTCT. Amino acid sequence: CSARGGNEAFS.

The sample holds many counts of this clonotype. The chain combines TRBV13 with TRBJ1-1, with 7 bases lining up with TRBD1. Germline V gene lookup returns CDR1 PRHDT and CDR2 FYEKMQ (reference sequence). The ends lost 5 bases at V and 1 base at J; junction bases unmatched: 7. This CDR3 is built from 15 residues. The CDR3 DNA reads TGTGCCAGCAGCCCGCGGGACAGCCCGAACACTGAAGCTTTCTTT. Its translation is CASSPRDSPNTEAFF. Using reference TRBV13 and TRBJ1-1 for the parts outside the CDR3, the full variable domain is AAGVIQSPRHLIKEKRETATLKCYPIPRHDTVYWYQQGPGQDPQFLISFYEKMQSDKGSIPDRFSAQQFSDYHSELNMSSLELGDSALYFCASSPRDSPNTEAFFGQGTRLTVV.

The genes are TRBV7-8 and TRBJ1-6; 8 bases match TRBD1. There are 13 residues in the CDR3. Germline CDR1 is SGHVS and CDR2 is FQNEAQ. J was trimmed by 10 bases and V by 5 bases; bases with no gene match: 4. This chain's CDR3 is CASSQDRVSPLHF. CDR3 nucleotide sequence: TGTGCCAGCAGCCAGGACAGGGTCTCACCCCTCCACTTT. The entire variable domain, with the rest obtained from reference TRBV7-8 and TRBJ1-6, is as follows: GAGVSQSPRYKVAKRGQDVALRCDPISGHVSLFWYQQALGQGPEFLTYFQNEAQLDKSGLPSDRFFAERPEGSVSTLKIQRTQQEDSAVYLCASSQDRVSPLHFGNGTRLTVT.

This clonotype was detected a few times. The chain carries TRBV2 and TRBJ2-1, with D unclear. CDR3 length: 14 amino acids. Trimming left V 3 bases short and J 3 bases short, with 9 bases between. The germline CDR1 and CDR2 sequences are SNHLY and FYNNEI. CDR3 bases: TGTGCCAGCAGTGATATTACCCGCTACAATGAGCAGTTCTTC. Encoded protein: CASSDITRYNEQFF.